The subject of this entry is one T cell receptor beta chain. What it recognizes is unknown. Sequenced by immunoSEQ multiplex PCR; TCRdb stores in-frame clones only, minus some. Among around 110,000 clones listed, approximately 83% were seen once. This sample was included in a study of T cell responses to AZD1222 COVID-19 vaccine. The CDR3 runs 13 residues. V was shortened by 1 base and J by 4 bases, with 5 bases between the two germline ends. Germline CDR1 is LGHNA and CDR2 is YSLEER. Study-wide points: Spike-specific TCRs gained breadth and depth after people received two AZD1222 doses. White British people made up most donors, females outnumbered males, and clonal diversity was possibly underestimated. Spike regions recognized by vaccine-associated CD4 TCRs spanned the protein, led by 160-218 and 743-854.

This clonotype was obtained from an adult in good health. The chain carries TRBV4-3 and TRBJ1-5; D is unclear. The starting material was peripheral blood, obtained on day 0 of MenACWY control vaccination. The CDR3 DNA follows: TGCGCCAGCAGCCAAGGGAGGAATCAGCCCCAGCATTTT. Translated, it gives CASSQGRNQPQHF.